Sequencing of this TCR beta chain was carried out in a study of cytomegalovirus exposure and HLA in healthy donors. The PCR used 60 Vbeta and 13 Jbeta primers. The assay was immunoSEQ multiplex PCR, and TCRdb's table has in-frame clones only and misses some. There are 190,000 or so clones in the sample; around 74% occur only once, and approximately 1.4% lies in the top ten. Germline lookup yields CDR1 SGHDN and CDR2 FVKESK. V was clipped by 0 bases and J by 5 bases; unmatched bases: 9. The CDR3 contains 17 residues. The chain combines TRBV14 with TRBJ2-7; 11 bases map to TRBD1. The sample taken for sequencing was PBMCs. This TCR was sampled from a girl aged 10-17 years in good health and CMV-seropositive. CDR3 sequence (DNA): TGTGCCAGCAGCCAAGATCTTGGGGACAGGGGGTTGAACGAGCAGTACTTC. Translation: CASSQDLGDRGLNEQYF.